This T cell receptor (beta chain) was captured in a study of regulatory T cells in long-lasting Graves disease. Time point defined: newly diagnosed GD, antithyroid drugs for less than 3 months. TCR sequences were obtained from RNA taken from PBMCs. Arm-PCR with iRepertoire HTBI primers amplified the CDR3 regions for these TCR beta libraries. TCRdb re-derived calls from the multiplex PCR reads in MiXCR, one entry per CDR3 protein. Of 350,000 to 450,000 distinct CDR3 sequences in the sample, 14% to 15% were seen once. This clonotype has a count of ten or more. The ends lost 1 base at V and 5 bases at J; junction bases unmatched: 6. This CDR3 is 15 amino acids long. Germline values: CDR1 DFQATT, CDR2 SNEGSKA (reference sequence). Separately, the same data were catalogued under a study of T cells in Graves' hyperthyroidism and ophthalmopathy.

This receptor was taken from a woman aged 40-49 years with Graves disease. V is TRBV20-1 and J is TRBJ2-1; 9 nucleotides line up with TRBD2. The sequences come from peripheral blood mononuclear cells (PBMCs), collected at new diagnosis, from a patient treated with antithyroid drugs. Written as DNA, the CDR3 is TGCAGTGCTAGAGTTAGCGGGAGATTCGACAATGAGCAGTTCTTC. Amino acids: CSARVSGRFDNEQFF.